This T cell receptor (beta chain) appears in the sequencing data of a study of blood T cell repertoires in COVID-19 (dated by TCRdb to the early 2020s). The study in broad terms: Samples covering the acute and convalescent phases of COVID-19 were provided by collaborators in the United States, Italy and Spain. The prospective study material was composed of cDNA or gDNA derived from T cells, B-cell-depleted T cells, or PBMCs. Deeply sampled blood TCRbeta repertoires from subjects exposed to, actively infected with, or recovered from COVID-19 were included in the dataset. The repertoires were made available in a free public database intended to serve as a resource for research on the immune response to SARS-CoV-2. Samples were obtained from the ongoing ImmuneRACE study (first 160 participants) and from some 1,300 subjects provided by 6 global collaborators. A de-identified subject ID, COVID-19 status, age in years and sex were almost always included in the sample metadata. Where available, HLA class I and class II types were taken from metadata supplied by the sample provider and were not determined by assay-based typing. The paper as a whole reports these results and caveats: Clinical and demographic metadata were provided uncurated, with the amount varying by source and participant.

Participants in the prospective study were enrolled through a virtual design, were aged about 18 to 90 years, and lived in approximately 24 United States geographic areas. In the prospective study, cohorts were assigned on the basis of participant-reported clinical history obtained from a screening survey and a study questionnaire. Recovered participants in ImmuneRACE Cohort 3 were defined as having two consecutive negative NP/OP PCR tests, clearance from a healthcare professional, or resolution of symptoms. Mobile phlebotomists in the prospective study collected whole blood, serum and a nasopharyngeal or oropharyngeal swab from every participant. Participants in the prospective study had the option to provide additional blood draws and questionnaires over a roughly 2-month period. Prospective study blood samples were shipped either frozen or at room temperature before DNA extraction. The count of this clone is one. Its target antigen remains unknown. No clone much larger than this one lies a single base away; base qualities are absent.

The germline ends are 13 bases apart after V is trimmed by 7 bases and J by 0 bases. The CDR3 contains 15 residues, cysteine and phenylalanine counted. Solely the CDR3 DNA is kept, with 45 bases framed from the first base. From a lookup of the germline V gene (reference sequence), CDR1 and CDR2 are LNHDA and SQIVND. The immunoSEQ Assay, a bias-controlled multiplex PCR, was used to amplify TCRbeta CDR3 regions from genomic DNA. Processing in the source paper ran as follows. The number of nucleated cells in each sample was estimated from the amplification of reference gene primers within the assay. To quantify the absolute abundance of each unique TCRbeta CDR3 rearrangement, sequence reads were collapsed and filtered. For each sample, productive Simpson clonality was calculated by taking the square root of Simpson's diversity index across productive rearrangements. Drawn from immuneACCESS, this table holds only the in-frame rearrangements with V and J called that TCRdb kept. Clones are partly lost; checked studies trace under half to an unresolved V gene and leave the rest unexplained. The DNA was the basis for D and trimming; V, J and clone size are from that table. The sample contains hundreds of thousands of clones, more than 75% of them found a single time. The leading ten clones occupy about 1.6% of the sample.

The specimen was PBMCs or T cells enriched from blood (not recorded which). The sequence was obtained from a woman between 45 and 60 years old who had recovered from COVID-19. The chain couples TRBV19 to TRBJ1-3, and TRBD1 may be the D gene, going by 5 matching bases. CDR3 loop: CASKETVYSGNTIYF. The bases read TGTGCCAGTAAAGAGACAGTTTACTCTGGAAACACCATATATTTT.